The source of this T cell receptor beta chain is a study of blood T cells in healthy people across ages. Study results and limitations: Donor CMV status, an unknown factor, possibly confounded changes in expanded clonotypes.

This clonotype was seen a few times. Its antigen is currently unknown. Next came a second PCR, run for 7 to 11 cycles, which used a sample-barcoded 5' primer along with a J-beta primer mix. TCRdb used MiXCR to reprocess the 5' RACE reads, holding one entry per CDR3 protein. The sample has more than 1,000,000 distinct CDR3 sequences; approximately 25% are singletons. Per-sample yields of isolated PBMCs were at least 6 million. CDR3 size: 15 residues. Germline V CDR1 and CDR2: SGHTA, FQGNSA. The ends were cut back, 3 bases at V and 0 bases at J, with 11 bases in the middle. These sequences were also reported in another study, on T cells of mothers and their children.

This TCR was sampled from a girl aged 2-10 years in good health. Sequenced material: blood. V gene TRBV7-2 combines with J gene TRBJ1-1; maybe TRBD1 (5 bases). In DNA form, the CDR3 reads TGTGCCAGCAGCTTTAGGGGAGAAATGAACACTGAAGCTTTCTTT. Translated: CASSFRGEMNTEAFF.